The clone carrying this TCR beta chain was counted between two and nine times. In the original analysis: Estimation of nucleated cell counts was performed using reference gene primer amplification. The table came from immunoSEQ multiplex PCR; TCRdb's copy has only in-frame clones and leaves some out. D and trimming were read from the DNA, whereas the V and J calls and clone size are those reported in that table. The top ten clones hold roughly 6.7% of a sample with 95,000 to 150,000 clones, roughly 87% of them seen once. CDR1 and CDR2 (germline): SQVTM, ANQGSEA. This CDR3 is built from 14 residues. Trimming pared 6 bases from V and 5 bases from J, leaving 16 bases between. This sample is drawn from a study of blood T cell repertoires in COVID-19. Overall study context: The United States, Italy and Spain were the sources of the acute and convalescent COVID-19 samples. The analysed material was cDNA or gDNA that came from T cells, B-cell-depleted T cells, or PBMCs.

Input material: peripheral blood. The clonotype comes from an elderly man with active or convalescent COVID-19. The chain employs TRBV29-1 and TRBJ2-2; D may be TRBD1 (6 bases). The CDR3 loop reads CSVKTGSGTGELFF. In nucleotides, the CDR3 is TGCAGCGTCAAGACAGGTTCGGGAACCGGGGAGCTGTTTTTT.